Reported below is one T cell receptor beta chain. Its specificity is not known. The CDR3 covers 16 residues. This entry comes from a study of early stage breast cancer tumors. Study results and limitations: Tumor and normal breast were distinguished via blood comparison in most of the 16 patients.

Repertoires were generated with immunoSEQ multiplex PCR, while TCRdb's copy carries only in-frame clones and drops some. The data show some 11,000 clones, about 78% seen once. The sequenced material came from breast tumor tissue. This clonotype was sampled from a person aged 40 to 49 with breast cancer. The J gene is TRBJ2-4, the V gene TRBV12-1; TRBD2 is taken as the D call from the table, unchecked against the DNA. TRBV12-1 is classified as a pseudogene. The CDR3 is CASSFAGELAKNIQYF. The CDR3 nucleotides read TGTGCCAGCAGCTTTGCCGGAGAACTAGCCAAAAACATTCAGTACTTC.